The 19 T cell receptor beta chains reported below all come from one sample, sequenced in a study of shared clonotypes between healthy human individuals. Measured with immunoSEQ multiplex PCR; TCRdb has only the in-frame clones, and not every one. The data hold some 2 million clones, with 85% to 95% observed a single time. Specimen: naive CD4+ T cells sorted from blood. Subset noted: CD45RA+ positively selected. The receptors were sampled from a young man in good health.

This sequence joins TRBV30 and TRBJ2-3; 13 positions agree with TRBD2. Trimming cost V 0 bases and J 0 bases; bases outside gene matches: 3. The CDR3 is made up of 17 amino acids. Per germline, CDR1 GTSNPN and CDR2 SVGIG (reference sequence). The CDR3 DNA reads TGTGCCTGGAGTGTCGGGACTAGCGGGATCAGCACAGATACGCAGTATTTT. As protein: CAWSVGTSGISTDTQYF.

This rearrangement joins TRBV6-5 to TRBJ2-7, with D possibly matching TRBD2 (7 bases). This CDR3 has 16 residues. V dropped 0 bases and J dropped 4 bases, with 16 bases sitting between them. Germline lookup yields CDR1 MNHEY and CDR2 SVGAGI. Here the CDR3 DNA reads TGTGCCAGCAGTTACTCATGGGGGGGCCGAGAATACGAGCAGTACTTC. It codes for CASSYSWGGREYEQYF.

The chain links TRBV5-1 to TRBJ2-7; D is possibly TRBD1 or TRBD2 (6 bases each). Germline CDR1 and CDR2: SGHRS and YFSETQ. Trimming removed 4 bases from V and 0 bases from J, with 14 bases in between. The CDR3 is 15 residues long. This CDR3 reads CASSGGTQSSYEQYF. In nucleotides, the CDR3 is TGCGCCAGCAGCGGGGGGACACAGAGCTCCTACGAGCAGTACTTC.

The chain joins TRBV7-9 to TRBJ2-7; a weak D match, TRBD1 (5 bases). The CDR3 is 14 residues long. Germline V gene sequence: CDR1 SEHNR, CDR2 FQNEAQ (reference sequence). V lost 4 bases to trimming and J lost 2 bases, with 12 bases between them. CDR3 sequence (DNA): TGTGCCAGCAGCTCCAGGGATCAAACCTACGAGCAGTACTTC. It codes for CASSSRDQTYEQYF.

The sample holds one count of this clone. The rearrangement joins TRBV4-1 to TRBJ2-1; 9 bases are a match to TRBD2. CDR1 and CDR2 (germline): MGHRA, YSYEKL. The CDR3 covers 15 residues. With 6 bases clipped from V and 9 bases from J, the junction kept 12 bases outside the gene matches. CDR3 protein: CASSLLAGVDGEQFF. In DNA, the CDR3 is TGCGCCAGCAGTCTTTTAGCGGGAGTCGACGGTGAGCAGTTCTTC.

This chain links TRBV6-6 with TRBJ2-1; 8 bases align to TRBD2. The CDR3 runs to 16 residues. Germline V gene data show CDR1 as MNHNY and CDR2 as SVGAGI (reference sequence). The V and J ends lost 0 bases and 9 bases, in that order; junction bases with no gene match: 10. CDR3 residues: CASSYSMASGRFEQFF. The CDR3 DNA sequence: TGTGCCAGCAGTTACTCGATGGCTAGCGGGCGTTTTGAGCAGTTCTTC.

The chain joins TRBV4-1 to TRBJ2-1; 10 bases are shared with TRBD2. CDR3 length: 15 amino acids. In germline, CDR1 is MGHRA, CDR2 YSYEKL. V lost 2 bases, J lost 7 bases, and 5 bases stayed unmatched. CDR3 region: CASSQLAGAGNEQFF. CDR3 sequence (DNA): TGCGCCAGCAGCCAACTAGCGGGAGCGGGTAATGAGCAGTTCTTC.

V and J are TRBV7-2 and TRBJ2-1, with no clear D. The length of the CDR3 is 13 residues. The germline V gene has CDR1 SGHTA and CDR2 FQGNSA. V dropped 6 bases and J dropped 7 bases, with 13 bases sitting between them. CDR3 sequence reads: CASSYERGNEQFF. The CDR3, as DNA: TGTGCCAGCAGTTACGAACGTGGGAATGAGCAGTTCTTC.

The genes are TRBV19 and TRBJ1-2; weak D call: TRBD1 (5 bases). The length of the CDR3 is 12 residues. Trimming stripped 9 bases from V and 4 bases from J, with 12 bases between. CDR1 and CDR2 (germline): LNHDA, SQIVND (reference sequence). The CDR3 loop is CASAGSSYGYTF. CDR3 DNA sequence: TGTGCCAGCGCAGGGTCGTCCTATGGCTACACCTTC.

The rearrangement joins TRBV29-1 to TRBJ2-7, with 7 bases aligning to TRBD2. The germline V gene has CDR1 SQVTM and CDR2 ANQGSEA. The V gene end was trimmed by 4 bases and the J gene end by 3 bases; junction bases not matched to a gene: 6. CDR3 length: 13 residues. The CDR3 DNA reads as TGCAGCGTTGGGGCTAGCGGTAACTACGAGCAGTACTTC. Translation gives CSVGASGNYEQYF.

The gene calls are TRBV6-5 and TRBJ2-5; weak D call: TRBD2 (5 bases). Trimming cost V 7 bases and J 2 bases, with 11 bases left between them. This CDR3 comprises 13 residues. CDR1 is MNHEY, CDR2 SVGAGI, per germline. Here the CDR3 DNA reads TGTGCCAGCACCCAACGGGGTCAAGAGACCCAGTACTTC. Its protein product is CASTQRGQETQYF.

The chain combines TRBV2 with TRBJ2-5; possible D gene TRBD2, 7 bases. The CDR3 loop spans 14 amino acids. The V end lost 8 bases, the J end lost 4 bases, and 17 bases lay between the germline ends. Per germline, CDR1 SNHLY and CDR2 FYNNEI. The CDR3 sequence is CASLEGVAGETQYF. The CDR3 DNA reads TGTGCCAGCCTTGAGGGGGTAGCGGGAGAGACCCAGTACTTC.

V usage is TRBV2 and J usage is TRBJ1-3; D is perhaps TRBD1 (5 bases). Germline assignment: CDR1 SNHLY and CDR2 FYNNEI. The CDR3 has 14 residues. Between the trimmed V and J ends, which lost 5 bases and 4 bases, there was a span of 12 bases. CDR3 protein: CASSPGLKGNTIYF. For the CDR3, the DNA is TGTGCCAGCAGTCCGGGGCTAAAAGGAAACACCATATATTTT.

The chain employs TRBV28 and TRBJ1-4; D may be TRBD1 (5 bases). V lost 7 bases to trimming and J lost 2 bases, with 26 bases between them. The CDR3 length is 19 residues. Germline values: CDR1 MDHEN, CDR2 SYDVKM. CDR3 in DNA: TGTGCCAGCACCCCGACAGTCCCGGGCCGTTCGGCCACTAATGAAAAACTGTTTTTT. Translated: CASTPTVPGRSATNEKLFF. The entire variable domain, with the rest obtained from reference TRBV28 and TRBJ1-4, is as follows: DVKVTQSSRYLVKRTGEKVFLECVQDMDHENMFWYRQDPGLGLRLIYFSYDVKMKEKGDIPEGYSVSREKKERFSLILESASTNQTSMYLCASTPTVPGRSATNEKLFFGSGTQLSVL.

The V and J genes are TRBV7-9 and TRBJ2-2, with D possibly TRBD2 on 5 matching bases. Germline-derived CDR1 and CDR2 are SEHNR and FQNEAQ (reference sequence). V gave up 5 bases and J gave up 1 base, with 20 bases separating them. The CDR3 loop spans 18 amino acids. The CDR3 region is CASSPAPRRSGNTGELFF. For the CDR3, the DNA is TGTGCCAGCAGCCCAGCCCCTCGCAGAAGCGGGAACACCGGGGAGCTGTTTTTT.

The chain employs TRBV27 and TRBJ2-7, with TRBD2 matching over 7 bases. The J segment lost 2 bases and the V segment lost 10 bases, leaving 8 bases of the junction unmatched. CDR3 length: 13 amino acids. Germline V lookup: CDR1 MNHEY, CDR2 SMNVEV (reference sequence). CDR3 coding DNA: TGTGCCACCCCGGCGGGAGTGACCTACGAGCAGTACTTC. Its translation is CATPAGVTYEQYF.

The chain employs TRBV5-6 and TRBJ2-2; 8 bases are a match to TRBD1. The CDR3 extends over 16 amino acids. The germline gives CDR1 SGHDT, CDR2 YYEEEE. V was clipped by 3 bases and J by 0 bases; unmatched bases: 4. The CDR3 sequence: CASSYQDRANTGELFF. The CDR3 nucleotides are TGTGCCAGCAGCTATCAGGACAGGGCGAACACCGGGGAGCTGTTTTTT.

The chain is built from TRBV29-1 and TRBJ2-5, with 8 bases identical to TRBD1. This CDR3 contains 13 residues. V was clipped by 3 bases and J by 6 bases; unmatched bases: 6. Germline CDR1 is SQVTM and CDR2 is ANQGSEA. The CDR3 protein is CSVERTGKKTQYF. CDR3 coding DNA: TGCAGCGTTGAGAGGACAGGGAAAAAGACCCAGTACTTC.

The rearrangement uses TRBV18 and TRBJ1-1; D remains unclear. The germline V and J ends were trimmed by 10 bases and 1 base, with 13 bases remaining between them. CDR1 KGHSH and CDR2 LQKENI come from the germline V gene. The CDR3 spans 13 residues. CDR3 nucleotides: TGTGCCACCCTAAGCGGGTCGAACACTGAAGCTTTCTTT. It yields the protein CATLSGSNTEAFF.